One sample yielded the 19 T cell receptor beta chains listed below, sequenced in a study of blood T cells in healthy people across ages. Then a second PCR, running about 6 to 11 cycles, was carried out with a sample-barcoded 5' primer and a J-beta primer mix. MiXCR, applied by TCRdb to the 5' RACE reads, yields one record per CDR3 protein. The table shows fewer than 800,000 distinct CDR3 sequences, with 25% occurring only once. The same sample was also studied in work on T cells of mothers and their children.

The sample comprised blood. Receptors originate from a boy aged 5-17 years in good health.

This clonotype was detected a few times. This chain uses TRBV9 with TRBJ2-1; TRBD2 agrees at 7 bases. This CDR3 is built from 16 residues. Germline trimming cut 2 bases from V and 1 base from J; bases unmatched to any gene: 6. The germline V gene has CDR1 SGDLS and CDR2 YYNGEE. The DNA of the CDR3 is TGTGCCAGCAGCGTGGGCGGGAGTGATTCCTACAATGAGCAGTTCTTC. This sequence encodes CASSVGGSDSYNEQFF.

Comment on this clonotype: Compared with germline, one end of the junction differs, possibly owing to a read error. V is TRBV25-1 and J is TRBJ2-5; D tentatively reads TRBD1 or TRBD2 (7 bases each). The CDR3 has 15 amino acids. The germline V gene has CDR1 MGHDK and CDR2 SYGVNS. The CDR3 sequence: CASRDSGGAQETQCF. The CDR3 DNA follows: TGTGCCAGCAGGGACTCAGGGGGGGCCCAAGAGACCCAGTGCTTC.

The chain combines TRBV7-9 with TRBJ1-5; 9 bases agree with TRBD1. The germline V gene has CDR1 SEHNR and CDR2 FQNEAQ (reference sequence). The CDR3 totals 15 residues. After removal of 4 bases from V and 5 bases from J, the junction contained 6 bases not matched to a gene. The CDR3 DNA reads TGTGCCAGCAGCTGGACAGGGGCGGGCGATCAGCCCCAGCATTTT. As protein: CASSWTGAGDQPQHF.

The chain couples TRBV7-3 to TRBJ1-6; D remains ambiguous. Germline CDR1 reads SGHTA; CDR2 reads FQGTGA. V lost 5 bases, J lost 10 bases, and 9 bases lay in between. The CDR3 runs 12 residues. The CDR3 sequence: CASSKGFSPLHF. For the CDR3, the DNA is TGTGCCAGCAGCAAGGGATTCTCACCCCTCCACTTT.

The rearrangement joins TRBV4-2 to TRBJ2-2; D is ambiguous. CDR1 is LGHNA, CDR2 YNFKEQ, per germline. The CDR3 consists of 14 residues. V was clipped by 4 bases and J by 7 bases, with 13 bases between them. CDR3 nucleotide sequence: TGTGCCAGCAGCCGGGATCCTGCGCTCGGGGAGCTGTTTTTT. It translates to CASSRDPALGELFF.

This clonotype was counted only a few times. The gene calls are TRBV12-5 and TRBJ2-1, with D perhaps being TRBD1 or TRBD2 (5 bases each). The J call could be wrong; TRBJ2-5 is a better fit for the DNA end. Germline loops: CDR1 LGHNT, CDR2 FRNRAP. The CDR3 consists of 16 residues. The CDR3 DNA follows: TGTGCTAGTGGTTTGGACCGGGACCCGACGAAAGAGGTCCAGTACTTC. Encoded protein: CASGLDRDPTKEVQYF.

This rearrangement joins TRBV29-1 to TRBJ1-1; D is undetermined. V lost 2 bases, J lost 4 bases, and 5 bases lay in between. Germline V gives CDR1 SQVTM, CDR2 ANQGSEA. The CDR3 has 11 amino acids. CDR3 loop: CSVELITEAFF. CDR3 bases: TGCAGCGTTGAACTGATCACTGAAGCTTTCTTT.

This clonotype was detected only a few times. V and J are TRBV29-1 and TRBJ2-1, with no clear D. V lost 4 bases to trimming and J lost 7 bases, with 5 bases between them. The CDR3 extends over 10 amino acids. Germline values: CDR1 SQVTM, CDR2 ANQGSEA. The CDR3 coding sequence is TGCAGCGTTGGAAGGAATGAGCAGTTCTTC. Translation: CSVGRNEQFF.

The CDR3 coding sequence is TGCGCCAGCAGCCAAGCGCGGACAACCGGGCATGAGCAGTTCTTC. It specifies CASSQARTTGHEQFF. The V and J genes are TRBV4-3 and TRBJ2-5; possible D gene TRBD1, 5 bases. The J call may be in error: the DNA end matches TRBJ2-1 better. In germline, CDR1 is LGHNA, CDR2 YSLEER. The length of the CDR3 is 15 residues.

This clonotype turned up a few times. This rearrangement joins TRBV29-1 to TRBJ1-4; TRBD1 might be the D (5 bases). Trimming took 5 bases from V and 3 from J, leaving 10 bases between them. CDR3 length: 13 amino acids. Germline V gene data show CDR1 as SQVTM and CDR2 as ANQGSEA. CDR3 nucleotides: TGCAGCGTTACGGGGGAAGCTAATGAAAAACTGTTTTTT. Amino acids: CSVTGEANEKLFF.

The sample holds many counts of this clonotype. An end of the junction differs from the germline gene, which may be a read error. The J gene is TRBJ2-2, the V gene TRBV5-1; D is uncertain. Germline V lookup: CDR1 SGHRS, CDR2 YFSETQ. This CDR3 has 12 residues. CDR3 in DNA: TGTGCCAGCAGCCAGAACACCGGGGAGCTGTTTTTT. Its translation: CASSQNTGELFF.

The chain couples TRBV6-2 or TRBV6-3 to TRBJ1-5; D uncertain. The length of the CDR3 is 12 residues. CDR1 and CDR2 from the germline V gene are MNHEY and SVGEGT. V lost 5 bases to trimming and J lost 8 bases, with 10 bases between them. The DNA of the CDR3 is TGTGCCAGCAGTCGGGCGGTTGAGCCCCAGCATTTT. Its protein product is CASSRAVEPQHF.

The J gene is TRBJ2-7, the V gene TRBV3-1; tentatively, D is TRBD1 (6 bases). Germline V gene data show CDR1 as LGHDT and CDR2 as YNNKEL (reference sequence). Between the trimmed V and J ends, which lost 2 bases and 6 bases, there was a span of 14 bases. The CDR3 is 14 amino acids. The CDR3 coding sequence is TGTGCCAGCAGCCAATCAAGGGGGATCGGCGAGCAGTACTTC. This translates into CASSQSRGIGEQYF.

This clonotype was seen more than once but under ten times. This chain connects TRBV5-1 to TRBJ2-1; D is uncertain. The CDR3 contains 16 residues. Per the germline V gene, CDR1 is SGHRS and CDR2 is YFSETQ. Trimming shortened V by 0 bases and J by 0 bases, and 10 bases separated the two germline ends. CDR3 bases: TGCGCCAGCAGCTTGGGGGGATGGATCTCCTACAATGAGCAGTTCTTC. Translation: CASSLGGWISYNEQFF.

The gene calls are TRBV13 and TRBJ2-1; D may be TRBD1 (6 bases). With the DNA end fitting TRBJ2-7 better, the J assignment may be wrong. Germline V gives CDR1 PRHDT, CDR2 FYEKMQ (reference sequence). The CDR3 runs to 14 residues. Here the CDR3 reads CASSFGQGLYKQYF. DNA for the CDR3: TGTGCCAGCAGCTTTGGGCAGGGGCTTTACAAGCAGTACTTC.

This clonotype has more than one count but fewer than ten. The V call is TRBV12-3 or TRBV12-4, the J call TRBJ1-2; TRBD1 matches 7 bases. The CDR3 loop spans 14 amino acids. J was trimmed by 0 bases and V by 7 bases; bases with no gene match: 5. DNA for the CDR3: TGTGCCAGCAACCCGACAGGGACTAACTATGGCTACACCTTC. Translated, it gives CASNPTGTNYGYTF.

This clonotype was observed a few times. This chain links TRBV25-1 with TRBJ2-1; D gene unclear. In germline, CDR1 is MGHDK, CDR2 SYGVNS. The CDR3 contains 14 residues. Between the trimmed V and J ends, which lost 1 base and 7 bases, there was a span of 11 bases. The CDR3 region is CASSESPLGNEQFF. The CDR3 nucleotides are TGTGCCAGCAGTGAATCTCCCCTTGGGAATGAGCAGTTCTTC.

The rearrangement uses TRBV27 and TRBJ2-2, with 9 positions matching TRBD1. V lost 5 bases and J lost 7; bases outside the gene matches: 8. The germline gives CDR1 MNHEY, CDR2 SMNVEV (reference sequence). This CDR3 comprises 15 residues. This CDR3 reads CASSKQGALVGELFF. The CDR3 DNA reads TGTGCCAGCAGTAAACAGGGGGCGCTTGTCGGGGAGCTGTTTTTT.

The J gene is TRBJ2-1, the V gene TRBV6-5, with D possibly TRBD1 on 5 matching bases. Per the germline V gene, CDR1 is MNHEY and CDR2 is SVGAGI. The V end was cut by 0 bases, the J end by 8 bases, with 20 bases between. The CDR3 spans 17 residues. The CDR3 DNA is TGTGCCAGCAGTTACTCGCCGACAGCCTTTAGTGGAGATGAGCAGTTCTTC. Residues: CASSYSPTAFSGDEQFF.